This T cell receptor (beta chain) was observed in a study of CD8+ T cells in alopecia areata. As for treatment: oral pan-JAK inhibitor, 5-10 mg twice daily. There are 16 residues in the CDR3. V was pared by 1 base and J by 4 bases, with 11 bases between. Germline V lookup: CDR1 MGHRA, CDR2 YSYEKL. Extraction of RNA preceded its reverse transcription into cDNA, which served as the sequencing template. The assay was immunoSEQ multiplex PCR, and TCRdb's table has in-frame clones only and misses some. The repertoire has approximately 210,000 clones, less than 45% of them found once; the top ten carry roughly 2.6%.

The source of this sequence is a human donor with alopecia areata. V and J are TRBV4-1 and TRBJ2-6; either TRBD1 or TRBD2 may supply D (5 bases each). The sequencing here drew on CD4+ T cells sorted from blood, taken around week 37, from a patient treated with tofacitinib. This CDR3 reads CASSQAGGTGANVLTF. The CDR3 DNA follows: TGCGCCAGCAGCCAAGCTGGGGGTACCGGGGCCAACGTCCTGACTTTC.